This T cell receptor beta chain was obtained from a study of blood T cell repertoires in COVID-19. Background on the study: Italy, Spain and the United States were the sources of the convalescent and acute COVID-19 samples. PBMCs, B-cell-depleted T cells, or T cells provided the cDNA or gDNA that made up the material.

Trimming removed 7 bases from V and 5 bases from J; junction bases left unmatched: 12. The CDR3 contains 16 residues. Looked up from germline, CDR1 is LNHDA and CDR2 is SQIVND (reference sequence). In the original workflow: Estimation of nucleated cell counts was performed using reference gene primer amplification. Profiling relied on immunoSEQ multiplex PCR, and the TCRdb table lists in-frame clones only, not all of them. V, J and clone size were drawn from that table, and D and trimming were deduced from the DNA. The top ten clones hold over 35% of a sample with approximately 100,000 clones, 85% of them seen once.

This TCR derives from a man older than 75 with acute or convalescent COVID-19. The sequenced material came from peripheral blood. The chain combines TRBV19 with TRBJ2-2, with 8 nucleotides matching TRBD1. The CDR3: CASTQPQGAVTGELFF. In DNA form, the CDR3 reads TGTGCCAGTACCCAACCCCAGGGGGCGGTAACCGGGGAGCTGTTTTTT.